This T cell receptor (beta chain) is from a study of T cells in Graves' hyperthyroidism and ophthalmopathy (dated by TCRdb to about 2019). General notes on the study: Peripheral blood samples were taken at the time of initial diagnosis, prior to any treatment. A discovery cohort of about 100 patients, 43 with Graves' ophthalmopathy and over 55 with stable Graves' hyperthyroidism, was used to find distinguishing TCR V-J signatures. After blood sampling, hyperthyroidism patients were treated with methimazole at a starting dose of 30 mg daily, and ophthalmopathy patients were treated with high-dose intravenous methylprednisolone. The 100 or so discovery patients were randomly split 7:3 into training and test sets. The paper reports TCR Vbeta CDR3 sequencing of approximately 140 peripheral blood samples: some 44 ophthalmopathy, around 80 hyperthyroidism and around 17 progressor patients. Prospective prediction of ophthalmopathy was tested in an independent validation cohort of fewer than 20 hyperthyroidism patients and 15 to 17 patients who later progressed to ophthalmopathy. In addition, the study compared T-cell repertoires in thyroid tissue and in blood from over 5 Graves' hyperthyroidism patients. General study outcomes and caveats: Blood samples also contained most of the expanded thyroid clonotypes (frequency above 0.001), which suggests that blood repertoires may reflect thyroid immune responses. No statistical method was used to set the sample size in advance, and investigators knew the group allocation. In validation, progression to ophthalmopathy was predicted by the model with around 70% sensitivity and roughly 72% specificity, a median of roughly 6.4 months before onset. A 13 V-J signature model separated ophthalmopathy from stable hyperthyroidism, with approximately 87% sensitivity and 81.08% specificity in cross-validation and 80%/75% in testing.

CDR1 and CDR2, per the germline V gene, are SGHRS and YFSETQ. CDR3 length: 14 amino acids, cysteine to phenylalanine. Here the CDR3 DNA is all that survives: 42 bases in frame from base 1. For this chain, trimming is 4 bases at the V end and 3 bases at the J end, and the number of junction bases without a gene match is 5. The TCR beta CDR3 regions were amplified from the RNA transcripts. The first round of RT-PCR for the TCR CDR3 was performed with the HTBI primer set and the Qiagen OneStep RT-PCR kit. Libraries were constructed in a second round of multiplex PCR, after which size selection and purification were performed. The libraries were sequenced on an Illumina HiSeq2000 using paired-end 100 bp reads. The authors' pipeline ran thus. SOAPnuke was used to process the raw data, throwing out any read that contained adapters or uncalled bases, had a mean Phred below 15, or lacked an exact constant-primer or identifier match. High-quality paired reads were merged using COPE v1.2.5, and each unique nucleotide sequence was defined as a clonotype. Clonotypes were aligned to IMGT TRBV, TRBD and TRBJ reference segments using MiTCR v1.1. The analysis included only V-J combinations with a frequency above 0.0001, which together covered 99.2% of the repertoires. The TCS score was defined as the ratio of F50 (clonal expansion) to E x V (chaos), calculated using BLOSUM62-based TCRdist between CDR3 peptides within each V-J. Welch's t-statistics and random forest reduced fewer than 550 V-J features to under 15, which were used in a naive Bayes classifier (R e1071). TCRdb redid the processing of the public reads, applying fastp at Q25 and MiXCR, and retained in-frame beta chains. Entries that share a CDR3 protein sequence are merged under the most common genes and DNA. The V and J calls reflect TCRdb's pipeline rather than the authors' work. For this sample the table gives roughly 170,000 distinct CDR3 sequences, of which over 15% were detected only once. The ten largest clonotypes hold 25% to 30% of the sample.

A patient counted as having stable Graves' hyperthyroidism if no progression to ophthalmopathy occurred over 18 months of follow-up. The hyperthyroidism patients were between 18 and 65 years old and newly diagnosed, with a disease duration of less than 2 months. The study excluded patients with uncontrolled infections, other autoimmune diseases, pregnancy or lactation. Clinical symptoms, serum thyroxine and TRAb, thyroid ultrasound, and orbital computed tomography formed the basis for the diagnoses. PBMCs were separated from roughly 10 ml of fresh peripheral blood using Ficoll-Paque density gradient centrifugation. Total RNA was extracted with Trizol reagent, and quality was checked on an Agilent 2100 Bioanalyzer. To note about this clonotype: Which antigen it targets is not known. Base qualities are not provided; no much larger clone lies one nucleotide away.

This receptor was identified in a woman aged 50 to 60 with Graves' hyperthyroidism. What was sequenced was blood. The rearrangement combines TRBV5-1 with TRBJ2-5; 8 central nucleotides agree with TRBD2. The base sequence is TGCGCCAGCAGCGGAGGAGCGGGGGAAGAGACCCAGTACTTC. Its coded protein is CASSGGAGEETQYF.